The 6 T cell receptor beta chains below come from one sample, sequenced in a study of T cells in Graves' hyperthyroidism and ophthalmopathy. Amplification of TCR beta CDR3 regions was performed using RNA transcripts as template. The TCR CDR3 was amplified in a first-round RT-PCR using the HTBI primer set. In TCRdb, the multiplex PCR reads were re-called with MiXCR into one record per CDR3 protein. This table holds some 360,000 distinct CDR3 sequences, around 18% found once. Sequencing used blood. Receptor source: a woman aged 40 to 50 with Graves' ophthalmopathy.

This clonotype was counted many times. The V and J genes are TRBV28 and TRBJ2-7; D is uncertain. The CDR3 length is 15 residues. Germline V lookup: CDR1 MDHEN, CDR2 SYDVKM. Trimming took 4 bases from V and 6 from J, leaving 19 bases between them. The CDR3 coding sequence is TGTGCCAGCAGTTCTCAATGGAACCACCCCAGCGAGCAGTACTTC. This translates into CASSSQWNHPSEQYF.

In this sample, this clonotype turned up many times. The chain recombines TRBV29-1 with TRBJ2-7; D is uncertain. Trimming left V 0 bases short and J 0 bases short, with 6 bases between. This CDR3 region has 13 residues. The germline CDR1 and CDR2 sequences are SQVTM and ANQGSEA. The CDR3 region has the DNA TGCAGCGTTGAAGAACCCAACTCCTACGAGCAGTACTTC. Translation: CSVEEPNSYEQYF.

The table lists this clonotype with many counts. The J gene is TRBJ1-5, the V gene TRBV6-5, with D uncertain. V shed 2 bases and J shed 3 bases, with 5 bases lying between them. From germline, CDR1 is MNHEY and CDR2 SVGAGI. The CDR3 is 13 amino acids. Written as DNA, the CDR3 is TGTGCCAGCAGTTACGGTTTCAATCAGCCCCAGCATTTT. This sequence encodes CASSYGFNQPQHF.

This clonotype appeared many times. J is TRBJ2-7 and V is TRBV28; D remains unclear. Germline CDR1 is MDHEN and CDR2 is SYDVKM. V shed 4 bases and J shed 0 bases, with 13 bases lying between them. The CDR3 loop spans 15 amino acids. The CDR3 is CASSSRLESSYEQYF. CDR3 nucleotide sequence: TGTGCCAGCAGTTCTCGACTGGAAAGCTCCTACGAGCAGTACTTC.

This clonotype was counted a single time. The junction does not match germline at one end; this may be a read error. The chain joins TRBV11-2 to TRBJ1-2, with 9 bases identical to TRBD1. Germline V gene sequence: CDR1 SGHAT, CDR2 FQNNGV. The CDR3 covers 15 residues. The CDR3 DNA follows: TGTGCCAGCAGTTTAGGACAGGGGACGTACTATGGCTACACCTTC. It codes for CASSLGQGTYYGYTF. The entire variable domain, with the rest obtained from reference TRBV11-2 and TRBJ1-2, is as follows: EAGVAQSPRYKIIEKRQSVAFWCNPISGHATLYWYQQILGQGPKLLIQFQNNGVVDDSQLPKDRFSAERLKGVDSTLKIQPAKLEDSAVYLCASSLGQGTYYGYTFGSGTRLTVV.

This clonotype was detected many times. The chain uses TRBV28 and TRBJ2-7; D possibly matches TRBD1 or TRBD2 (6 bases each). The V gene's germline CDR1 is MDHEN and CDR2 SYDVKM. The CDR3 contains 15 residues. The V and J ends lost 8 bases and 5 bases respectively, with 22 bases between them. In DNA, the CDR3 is TGTGCCAGCGATAATATGGGGGGCTGGTCGGACGAGCAGTACTTC. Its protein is CASDNMGGWSDEQYF.